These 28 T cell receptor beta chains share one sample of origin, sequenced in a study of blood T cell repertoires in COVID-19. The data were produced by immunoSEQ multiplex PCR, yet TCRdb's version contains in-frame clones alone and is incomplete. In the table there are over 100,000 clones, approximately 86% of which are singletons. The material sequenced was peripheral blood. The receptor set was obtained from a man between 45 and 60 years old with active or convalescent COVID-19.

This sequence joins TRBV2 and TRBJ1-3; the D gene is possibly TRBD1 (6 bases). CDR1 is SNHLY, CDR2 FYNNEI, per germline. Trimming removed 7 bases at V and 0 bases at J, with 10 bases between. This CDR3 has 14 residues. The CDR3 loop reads CASKDRTSGNTIYF. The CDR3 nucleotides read TGTGCCAGCAAAGACAGGACCTCTGGAAACACCATATATTTT.

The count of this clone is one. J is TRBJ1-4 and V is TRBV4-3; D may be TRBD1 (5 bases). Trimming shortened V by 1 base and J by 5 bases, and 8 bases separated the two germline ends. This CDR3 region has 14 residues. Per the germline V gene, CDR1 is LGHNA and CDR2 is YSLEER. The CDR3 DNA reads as TGCGCCAGCAGCCAAGGACAGCTAAATGAAAAACTGTTTTTT. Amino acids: CASSQGQLNEKLFF.

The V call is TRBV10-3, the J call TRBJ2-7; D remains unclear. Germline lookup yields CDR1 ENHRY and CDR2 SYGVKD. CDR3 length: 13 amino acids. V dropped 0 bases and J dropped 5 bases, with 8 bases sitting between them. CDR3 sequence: CAISESSTHEQYF. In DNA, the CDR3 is TGTGCCATCAGTGAGTCCTCTACCCACGAGCAGTACTTC.

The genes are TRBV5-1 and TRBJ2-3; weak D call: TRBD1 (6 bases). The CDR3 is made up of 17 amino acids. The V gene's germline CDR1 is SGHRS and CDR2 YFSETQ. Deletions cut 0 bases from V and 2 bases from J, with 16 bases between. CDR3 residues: CASSLGGGDTFTDTQYF. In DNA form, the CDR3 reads TGCGCCAGCAGCTTGGGGGGTGGGGACACCTTCACAGATACGCAGTATTTT. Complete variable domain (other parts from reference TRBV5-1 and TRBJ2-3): KAGVTQTPRYLIKTRGQQVTLSCSPISGHRSVSWYQQTPGQGLQFLFEYFSETQRNKGNFPGRFSGRQFSNSRSEMNVSTLELGDSALYLCASSLGGGDTFTDTQYFGPGTRLTVL.

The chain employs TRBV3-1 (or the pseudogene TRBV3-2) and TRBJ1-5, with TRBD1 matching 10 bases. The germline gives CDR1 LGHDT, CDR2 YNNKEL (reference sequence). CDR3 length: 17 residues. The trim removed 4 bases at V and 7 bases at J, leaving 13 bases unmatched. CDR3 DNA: TGTGCCAGCAGCCCGACCTTGGGACAGGGGATGCGACAGCCCCAGCATTTT. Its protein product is CASSPTLGQGMRQPQHF.

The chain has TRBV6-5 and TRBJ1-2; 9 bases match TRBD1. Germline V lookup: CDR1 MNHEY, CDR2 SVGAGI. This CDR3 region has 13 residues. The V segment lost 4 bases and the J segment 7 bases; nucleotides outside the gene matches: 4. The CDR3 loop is CASSSRTGVGYTF. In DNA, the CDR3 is TGTGCCAGCAGTTCCAGGACAGGGGTTGGCTACACCTTC.

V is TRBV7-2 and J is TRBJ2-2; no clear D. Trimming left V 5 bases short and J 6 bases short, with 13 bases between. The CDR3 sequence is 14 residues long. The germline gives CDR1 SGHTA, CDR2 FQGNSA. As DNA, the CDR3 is TGTGCCAGCAGCCCCTTCCGTACTTCCGGGGAGCTGTTTTTT. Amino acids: CASSPFRTSGELFF.

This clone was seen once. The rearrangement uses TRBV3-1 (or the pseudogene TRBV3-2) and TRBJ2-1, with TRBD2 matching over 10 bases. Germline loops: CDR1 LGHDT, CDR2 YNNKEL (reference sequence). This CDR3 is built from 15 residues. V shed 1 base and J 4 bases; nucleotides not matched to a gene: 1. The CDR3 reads CASSQGAGGYNEQFF. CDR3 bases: TGTGCCAGCAGCCAAGGAGCGGGGGGGTACAATGAGCAGTTCTTC.

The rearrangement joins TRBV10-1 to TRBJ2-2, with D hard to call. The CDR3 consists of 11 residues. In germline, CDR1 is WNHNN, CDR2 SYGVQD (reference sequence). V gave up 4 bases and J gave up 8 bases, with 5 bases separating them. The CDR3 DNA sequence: TGCGCCAGCAGTGGTATGGGGGAGCTGTTTTTT. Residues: CASSGMGELFF.

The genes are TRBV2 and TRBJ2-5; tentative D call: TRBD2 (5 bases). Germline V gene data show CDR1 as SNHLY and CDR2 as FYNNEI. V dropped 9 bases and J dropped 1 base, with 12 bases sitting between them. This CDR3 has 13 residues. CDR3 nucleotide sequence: TGTGCCAGTCCCTACCGGGGCCAAGAGACCCAGTACTTC. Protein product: CASPYRGQETQYF. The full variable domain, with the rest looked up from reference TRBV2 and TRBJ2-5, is EPEVTQTPSHQVTQMGQEVILRCVPISNHLYFYWYRQILGQKVEFLVSFYNNEISEKSEIFDDQFSVERPDGSNFTLKIRSTKLEDSAMYFCASPYRGQETQYFGPGTRLLVL.

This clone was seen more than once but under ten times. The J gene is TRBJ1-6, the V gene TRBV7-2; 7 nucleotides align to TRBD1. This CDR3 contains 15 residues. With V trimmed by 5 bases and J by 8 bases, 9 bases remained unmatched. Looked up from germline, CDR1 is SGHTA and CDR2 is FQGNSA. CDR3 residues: CASSMRTGGDSPLHF. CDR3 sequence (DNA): TGTGCCAGCAGCATGCGGACAGGTGGAGATTCACCCCTCCACTTT.

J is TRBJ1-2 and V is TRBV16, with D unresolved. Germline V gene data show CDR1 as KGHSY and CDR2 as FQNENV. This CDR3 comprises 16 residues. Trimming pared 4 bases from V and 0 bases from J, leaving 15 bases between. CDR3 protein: CASSPFGEGANYGYTF. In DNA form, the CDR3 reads TGTGCCAGCAGCCCCTTCGGTGAGGGAGCTAACTATGGCTACACCTTC.

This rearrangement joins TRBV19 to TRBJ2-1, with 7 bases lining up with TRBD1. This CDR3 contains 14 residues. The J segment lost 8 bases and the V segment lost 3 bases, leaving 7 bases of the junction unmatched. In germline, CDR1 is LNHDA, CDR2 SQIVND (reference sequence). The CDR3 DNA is TGTGCCAGTAGTATTCCCGGACAGGTGGATGAGCAGTTCTTC. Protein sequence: CASSIPGQVDEQFF.

CDR3 residues: CASSVASGLAELETQYF. The CDR3 coding sequence is TGTGCCAGCAGCGTAGCGTCGGGACTAGCGGAATTAGAGACCCAGTACTTC. This chain connects TRBV9 to TRBJ2-5; 11 bases match TRBD2. This CDR3 spans 17 amino acids. Germline loops: CDR1 SGDLS, CDR2 YYNGEE. The trim removed 0 bases at V and 4 bases at J, leaving 8 bases unmatched.

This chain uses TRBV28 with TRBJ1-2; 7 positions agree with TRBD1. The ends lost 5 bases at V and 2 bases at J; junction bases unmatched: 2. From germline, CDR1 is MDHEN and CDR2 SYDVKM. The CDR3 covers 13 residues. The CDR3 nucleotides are TGTGCCAGCAGTCTACAGGGGAACTATGGCTACACCTTC. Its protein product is CASSLQGNYGYTF.

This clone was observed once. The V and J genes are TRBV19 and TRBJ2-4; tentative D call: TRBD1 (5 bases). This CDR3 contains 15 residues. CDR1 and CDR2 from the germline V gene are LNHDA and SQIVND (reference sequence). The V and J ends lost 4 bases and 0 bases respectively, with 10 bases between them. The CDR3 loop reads CASSTGMVAKNIQYF. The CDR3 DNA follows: TGTGCCAGTAGTACAGGGATGGTAGCCAAAAACATTCAGTACTTC.

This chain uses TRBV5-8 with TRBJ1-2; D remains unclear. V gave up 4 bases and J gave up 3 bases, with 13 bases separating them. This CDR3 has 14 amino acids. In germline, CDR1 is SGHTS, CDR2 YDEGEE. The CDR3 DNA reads TGTGCCAGCAGCAATATCAAACTTTACTATGGCTACACCTTC. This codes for CASSNIKLYYGYTF.

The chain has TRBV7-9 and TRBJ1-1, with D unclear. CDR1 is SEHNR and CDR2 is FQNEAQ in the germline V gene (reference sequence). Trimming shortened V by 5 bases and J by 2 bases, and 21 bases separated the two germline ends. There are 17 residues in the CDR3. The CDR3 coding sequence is TGTGCCAGCAGCCCTAGGTTAGGAACGGCACTTAACACTGAAGCTTTCTTT. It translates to CASSPRLGTALNTEAFF.

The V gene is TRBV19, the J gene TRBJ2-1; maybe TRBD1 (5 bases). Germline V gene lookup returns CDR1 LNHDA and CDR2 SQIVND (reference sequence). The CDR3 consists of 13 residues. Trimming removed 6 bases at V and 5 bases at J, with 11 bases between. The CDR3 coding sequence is TGTGCCAGTAGCCAAGACAGAGACAATGAGCAGTTCTTC. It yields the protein CASSQDRDNEQFF.

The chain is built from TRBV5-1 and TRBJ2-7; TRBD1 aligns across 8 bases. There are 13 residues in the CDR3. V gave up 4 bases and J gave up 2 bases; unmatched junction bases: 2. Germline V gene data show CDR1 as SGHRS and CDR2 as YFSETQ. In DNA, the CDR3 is TGCGCCAGCAGCAGGACAGGGCCCTACGAGCAGTACTTC. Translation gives CASSRTGPYEQYF.

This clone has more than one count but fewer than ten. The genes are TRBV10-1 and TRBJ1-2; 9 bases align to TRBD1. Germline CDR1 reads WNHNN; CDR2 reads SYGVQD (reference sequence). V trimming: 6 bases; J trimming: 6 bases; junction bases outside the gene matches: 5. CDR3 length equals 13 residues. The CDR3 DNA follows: TGCGCCAGCAGCCCCGGGACAGGGAATGGCTACACCTTC. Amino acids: CASSPGTGNGYTF.

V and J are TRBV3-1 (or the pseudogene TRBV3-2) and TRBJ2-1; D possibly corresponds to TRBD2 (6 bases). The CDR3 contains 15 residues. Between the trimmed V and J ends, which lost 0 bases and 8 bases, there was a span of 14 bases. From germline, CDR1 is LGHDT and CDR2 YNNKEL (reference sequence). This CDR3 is CASSQDPTSFDEQFF. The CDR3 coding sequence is TGTGCCAGCAGCCAAGATCCAACTAGCTTTGATGAGCAGTTCTTC.

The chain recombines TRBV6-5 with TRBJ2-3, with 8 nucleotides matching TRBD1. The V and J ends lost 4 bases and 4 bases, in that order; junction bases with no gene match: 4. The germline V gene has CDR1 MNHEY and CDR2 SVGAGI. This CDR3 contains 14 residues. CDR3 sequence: CASSFVTGADTQYF. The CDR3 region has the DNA TGTGCCAGCAGTTTCGTGACAGGGGCAGATACGCAGTATTTT.

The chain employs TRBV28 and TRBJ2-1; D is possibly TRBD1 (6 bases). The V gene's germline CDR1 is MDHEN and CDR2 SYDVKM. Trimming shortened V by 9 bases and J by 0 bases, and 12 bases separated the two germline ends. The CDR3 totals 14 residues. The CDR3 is CASGGSSSYNEQFF. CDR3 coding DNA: TGTGCCAGTGGGGGCAGCAGCTCCTACAATGAGCAGTTCTTC. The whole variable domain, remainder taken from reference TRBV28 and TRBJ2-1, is DVKVTQSSRYLVKRTGEKVFLECVQDMDHENMFWYRQDPGLGLRLIYFSYDVKMKEKGDIPEGYSVSREKKERFSLILESASTNQTSMYLCASGGSSSYNEQFFGPGTRLTVL.

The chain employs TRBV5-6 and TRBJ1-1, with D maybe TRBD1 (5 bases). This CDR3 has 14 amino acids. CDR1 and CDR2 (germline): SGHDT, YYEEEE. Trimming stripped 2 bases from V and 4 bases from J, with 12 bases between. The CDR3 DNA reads TGTGCCAGCAGCTTTGGGGGGTTCTCCACTGAAGCTTTCTTT. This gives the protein CASSFGGFSTEAFF.

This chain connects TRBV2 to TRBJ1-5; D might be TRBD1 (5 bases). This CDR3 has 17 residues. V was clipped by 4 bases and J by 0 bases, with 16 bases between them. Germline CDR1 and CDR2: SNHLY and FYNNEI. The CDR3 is CASSGGRDFYSNQPQHF. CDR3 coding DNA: TGTGCCAGCAGTGGGGGCAGGGACTTTTATAGCAATCAGCCCCAGCATTTT.

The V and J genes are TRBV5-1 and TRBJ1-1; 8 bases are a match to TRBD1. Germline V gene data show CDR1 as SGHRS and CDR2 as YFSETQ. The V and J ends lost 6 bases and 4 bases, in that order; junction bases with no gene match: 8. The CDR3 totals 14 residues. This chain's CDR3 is CASNRTGKTTEAFF. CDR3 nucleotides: TGCGCCAGCAACAGGACAGGGAAGACCACTGAAGCTTTCTTT.

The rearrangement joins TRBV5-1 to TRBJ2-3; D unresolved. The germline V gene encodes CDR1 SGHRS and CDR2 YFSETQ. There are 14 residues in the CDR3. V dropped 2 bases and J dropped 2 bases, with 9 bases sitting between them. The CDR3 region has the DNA TGCGCCAGCAGCTTAGAACTTCTCACAGATACGCAGTATTTT. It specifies CASSLELLTDTQYF.